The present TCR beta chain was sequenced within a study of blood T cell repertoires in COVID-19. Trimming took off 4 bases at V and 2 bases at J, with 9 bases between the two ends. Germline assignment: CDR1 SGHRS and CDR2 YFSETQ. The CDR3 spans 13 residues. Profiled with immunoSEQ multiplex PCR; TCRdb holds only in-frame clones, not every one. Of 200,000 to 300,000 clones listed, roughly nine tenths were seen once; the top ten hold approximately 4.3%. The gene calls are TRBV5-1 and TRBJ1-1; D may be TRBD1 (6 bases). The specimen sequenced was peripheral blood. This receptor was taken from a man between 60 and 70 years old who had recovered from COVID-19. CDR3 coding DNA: TGCGCCAGCAGCAGCGGGACAAACACTGAAGCTTTCTTT. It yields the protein CASSSGTNTEAFF.